A single sample gave rise to the 26 T cell receptor beta chains below, sequenced in a study of OX40 agonist ivuxolimab in advanced cancers. Assay used: immunoSEQ multiplex PCR; TCRdb lists only in-frame clones, some missing. Among 55,000 or so clones listed, approximately 86% were seen once. This specimen consisted of CD4+ or CD8+ T cells sorted from blood, obtained in a trial of the OX40 agonist ivuxolimab. The receptors come from an adult with an advanced solid tumor such as melanoma, head and neck, liver or kidney cancer.

The chain joins TRBV5-1 to TRBJ2-7; the match to TRBD2 covers 7 bases. This CDR3 region has 14 residues. The ends lost 4 bases at V and 3 bases at J; junction bases unmatched: 7. CDR1 SGHRS and CDR2 YFSETQ come from the germline V gene. CDR3 sequence reads: CASSESRGGYEQYF. The CDR3 bases are TGCGCCAGCAGCGAGTCGCGCGGGGGCTACGAGCAGTACTTC.

The chain couples TRBV27 to TRBJ2-7; 9 nucleotides line up with TRBD1. The CDR3 contains 13 residues. Per germline, CDR1 MNHEY and CDR2 SMNVEV (reference sequence). V lost 6 bases and J lost 1; bases outside the gene matches: 1. This CDR3 is CASRTGGSYEQYF. The DNA for the CDR3 is TGTGCCAGCAGGACAGGGGGGTCCTACGAGCAGTACTTC.

The chain is built from TRBV6-5 and TRBJ1-1; D is uncertain. CDR3 length: 12 amino acids. CDR1 MNHEY and CDR2 SVGAGI come from the germline V gene. V lost 7 bases and J lost 1, with 7 bases in between. CDR3 in amino acids: CASKRENTEAFF. The CDR3 coding sequence is TGTGCCAGCAAGAGGGAGAACACTGAAGCTTTCTTT.

The chain combines TRBV27 with TRBJ2-7; the D gene could be TRBD1 or TRBD2 (5 bases each). The CDR3 totals 12 residues. Germline V gives CDR1 MNHEY, CDR2 SMNVEV (reference sequence). Trimming cost V 5 bases and J 9 bases, with 14 bases left between them. CDR3 loop: CASSRGEGWQYF. DNA of the CDR3: TGTGCCAGCAGTAGGGGAGAGGGATGGCAGTACTTC.

The chain uses TRBV6-5 and TRBJ2-7; 9 nucleotides match TRBD2. Losses at the gene ends were 7 bases for V and 4 bases for J; bases not matched to a gene: 5. CDR3 length: 13 amino acids. CDR1 and CDR2 from the germline V gene are MNHEY and SVGAGI. CDR3 loop: CASTSGITYEQYF. CDR3 sequence (DNA): TGTGCCAGCACTAGCGGGATTACGTACGAGCAGTACTTC.

This chain links TRBV15 with TRBJ1-5; D not resolved. The CDR3 has 15 residues. Germline CDR1 reads LNHNV; CDR2 reads YYDKDF (reference sequence). Trimming removed 0 bases from V and 6 bases from J, with 12 bases in between. This CDR3 is CATSRDLEALQPQHF. The CDR3 nucleotides read TGTGCCACCAGCAGAGATCTGGAGGCCCTTCAGCCCCAGCATTTT.

The V and J genes are TRBV7-6 and TRBJ2-2; no definite D call. The length of the CDR3 is 16 residues. V was trimmed by 5 bases and J by 0 bases, leaving 13 bases between them. Germline loops: CDR1 SGHVS, CDR2 FNYEAQ. DNA of the CDR3: TGTGCCAGCAGCCTCACCCCCAGCCCGAACACCGGGGAGCTGTTTTTT. It encodes CASSLTPSPNTGELFF.

The CDR3 sequence: CASSLGRDEKLFF. CDR3 nucleotides: TGTGCCAGCAGCTTAGGCCGTGATGAAAAACTGTTTTTT. This chain uses TRBV7-8 with TRBJ1-4; no clear D. CDR3 length: 13 amino acids. CDR1 and CDR2 (germline): SGHVS, FQNEAQ. The V end was cut by 1 base, the J end by 6 bases, with 6 bases between.

With respect to this clone: Other DNA sequences from this sample encode an identical CDR3 as well. This chain joins TRBV11-2 and TRBJ2-7; D call uncertain. Germline CDR1 SGHAT, CDR2 FQNNGV. This CDR3 has 12 residues. Trimming took 4 bases from V and 2 from J, leaving 6 bases between them. Here the CDR3 reads CASSSRPYEQYF. In nucleotides, the CDR3 is TGTGCCAGCAGCTCTCGACCCTACGAGCAGTACTTC. The variable domain in full, completed from reference TRBV11-2 and TRBJ2-7, reads EAGVAQSPRYKIIEKRQSVAFWCNPISGHATLYWYQQILGQGPKLLIQFQNNGVVDDSQLPKDRFSAERLKGVDSTLKIQPAKLEDSAVYLCASSSRPYEQYFGPGTRLTVT.

The chain links TRBV2 to TRBJ1-5; D not certain. The CDR3 is 12 residues long. V shed 2 bases and J shed 7 bases, with 6 bases lying between them. Germline assignment: CDR1 SNHLY and CDR2 FYNNEI. The CDR3 is CASSETYQPQHF. Written as DNA, the CDR3 is TGTGCCAGCAGTGAAACGTACCAGCCCCAGCATTTT.

The V and J genes are TRBV4-2 and TRBJ2-1; 12 bases are shared with TRBD2. The ends lost 3 bases at V and 3 bases at J; junction bases unmatched: 0. This CDR3 is 15 amino acids long. The germline CDR1 and CDR2 sequences are LGHNA and YNFKEQ. CDR3 in DNA: TGTGCCAGCAGCCAGACTAGCGGGAGCTACAATGAGCAGTTCTTC. It encodes CASSQTSGSYNEQFF.

V is TRBV4-1 and J is TRBJ2-7, with 9 bases matching TRBD2. CDR1 is MGHRA and CDR2 is YSYEKL in the germline V gene. Trimming cost V 1 base and J 4 bases; bases outside gene matches: 5. This CDR3 has 15 amino acids. Here the CDR3 DNA reads TGCGCCAGCAGCCAAGGGGGCGGGAGGGCGTACGAGCAGTACTTC. Its protein is CASSQGGGRAYEQYF.

CDR3 nucleotides: TGTGCCAGTAGTTCTCCGGGACAGGGAACCTACGAGCAGTACTTC. Translating it yields CASSSPGQGTYEQYF. This chain joins TRBV19 and TRBJ2-7; 9 nucleotides agree with TRBD1. V trimming: 5 bases; J trimming: 2 bases; junction bases outside the gene matches: 7. CDR1 is LNHDA and CDR2 is SQIVND in the germline V gene (reference sequence). The CDR3 covers 15 residues.

CDR3 bases: TGCGCCAGCAGCTTGAGAAGGGGCGGGGATGAGCAGTTCTTC. Encoded protein: CASSLRRGGDEQFF. This chain connects TRBV5-1 to TRBJ2-1; a weak D match, TRBD2 (6 bases). With 1 base removed from V and 8 bases from J, the gap between germline ends came to 13 bases. Germline V CDR1 and CDR2: SGHRS, YFSETQ. The CDR3 extends over 14 amino acids.

The gene calls are TRBV10-1 and TRBJ1-5; D gene uncertain. This CDR3 spans 14 amino acids. Trimming stripped 3 bases from V and 2 bases from J, with 8 bases between. Per the germline V gene, CDR1 is WNHNN and CDR2 is SYGVQD (reference sequence). The CDR3 DNA reads TGCGCCAGCAGTGAAGGCAGTTGCAATCAGCCCCAGCATTTT. It encodes CASSEGSCNQPQHF.

The chain uses TRBV7-8 and TRBJ1-5, with a tentative D call TRBD1 (6 bases). Germline loops: CDR1 SGHVS, CDR2 FQNEAQ. The V and J ends lost 5 bases and 3 bases respectively, with 14 bases between them. The length of the CDR3 is 15 residues. The CDR3 bases are TGTGCCAGCAGCCCGGAGAGGGGGGCCAATCAGCCCCAGCATTTT. This encodes CASSPERGANQPQHF.

This chain links TRBV25-1 with TRBJ2-3; D is undetermined. The length of the CDR3 is 14 residues. Trimming removed 4 bases from V and 3 bases from J, with 11 bases in between. CDR1 and CDR2 from the germline V gene are MGHDK and SYGVNS. CDR3 coding DNA: TGTGCCAGCAGTGCCCCGGGTCGAACAGATACGCAGTATTTT. The encoded protein is CASSAPGRTDTQYF.

This chain links TRBV9 with TRBJ2-2; D ambiguous. Germline V CDR1 and CDR2: SGDLS, YYNGEE. CDR3 size: 14 residues. V lost 0 bases and J lost 1, with 4 bases in between. For the CDR3, the DNA is TGTGCCAGCAGCGTAGTCGGGAACACCGGGGAGCTGTTTTTT. It translates to CASSVVGNTGELFF. The full variable domain, with the rest looked up from reference TRBV9 and TRBJ2-2, is DSGVTQTPKHLITATGQRVTLRCSPRSGDLSVYWYQQSLDQGLQFLIQYYNGEERAKGNILERFSAQQFPDLHSELNLSSLELGDSALYFCASSVVGNTGELFFGEGSRLTVL.

The V gene is TRBV18, the J gene TRBJ2-7; TRBD1 aligns across 9 bases. The CDR3 runs to 15 residues. The trim removed 6 bases at V and 2 bases at J, leaving 8 bases unmatched. Per the germline V gene, CDR1 is KGHSH and CDR2 is LQKENI. The DNA of the CDR3 is TGTGCCAGCTCCCTACCGGGACAGGGTGCCTACGAGCAGTACTTC. Its protein is CASSLPGQGAYEQYF.

The chain links TRBV7-6 to TRBJ2-2; D uncertain. The CDR3 consists of 14 residues. Germline V gene lookup returns CDR1 SGHVS and CDR2 FNYEAQ. V was clipped by 4 bases and J by 1 base, with 7 bases between them. This CDR3 reads CASSWRQNTGELFF. The DNA for the CDR3 is TGTGCCAGCAGCTGGAGACAGAACACCGGGGAGCTGTTTTTT. Complete variable domain (other parts from reference TRBV7-6 and TRBJ2-2): GAGVSQSPRYKVTKRGQDVALRCDPISGHVSLYWYRQALGQGPEFLTYFNYEAQQDKSGLPNDRFSAERPEGSISTLTIQRTEQRDSAMYRCASSWRQNTGELFFGEGSRLTVL.

The genes are TRBV4-1 and TRBJ1-5; D is unresolved. The V gene lost 0 bases and the J gene lost 5 bases, with 11 bases spanning the gap. The germline CDR1 and CDR2 sequences are MGHRA and YSYEKL. The CDR3 is 15 amino acids. The CDR3: CASSQDGRPYQPQHF. In nucleotides, the CDR3 is TGCGCCAGCAGCCAAGATGGGAGGCCTTATCAGCCCCAGCATTTT.

V usage is TRBV7-9 and J usage is TRBJ2-3; 8 bases fit TRBD2. J gave up 14 bases and V 6 bases, and 7 bases lay outside the gene matches. CDR1 and CDR2 (germline): SEHNR, FQNEAQ (reference sequence). The CDR3 spans 11 residues. The CDR3 sequence is CASRGSGSVYF. CDR3 in DNA: TGTGCCAGCAGGGGAAGCGGGAGTGTGTATTTT. Variable domain in full (rest from reference TRBV7-9 and TRBJ2-3): DTGVSQNPRHKITKRGQNVTFRCDPISEHNRLYWYRQTLGQGPEFLTYFQNEAQLEKSRLLSDRFSAERPKGSFSTLEIQRTEQGDSAMYLCASRGSGSVYFGPGTRLTVL.

The chain recombines TRBV30 with TRBJ2-6; D is tentatively TRBD1 or TRBD2 (5 bases each). CDR1 and CDR2 (germline): GTSNPN, SVGIG (reference sequence). The CDR3 is 17 amino acids. V gave up 3 bases and J gave up 0 bases, with 15 bases separating them. The CDR3 protein is CAWRRGPISSGANVLTF. The CDR3 bases are TGTGCCTGGAGAAGGGGACCGATAAGCTCTGGGGCCAACGTCCTGACTTTC.

The rearrangement joins TRBV11-2 to TRBJ2-1; no firm D call. The V end lost 1 base, the J end lost 9 bases, and 7 bases lay between the germline ends. The CDR3 is 12 amino acids. The germline gives CDR1 SGHAT, CDR2 FQNNGV. The CDR3, as DNA: TGTGCCAGCAGCTTAGCAAGGTTTGAGCAGTTCTTC. Amino acid sequence: CASSLARFEQFF.

V and J are TRBV28 and TRBJ2-2, with D perhaps matching TRBD1 (5 bases). The V and J ends lost 6 bases and 7 bases respectively, with 15 bases between them. This CDR3 contains 14 residues. From germline, CDR1 is MDHEN and CDR2 SYDVKM. CDR3 loop: CASRWQGESGELFF. Written as DNA, the CDR3 is TGTGCCAGCAGGTGGCAGGGCGAAAGCGGGGAGCTGTTTTTT. Using reference TRBV28 and TRBJ2-2 for the parts outside the CDR3, the full variable domain is DVKVTQSSRYLVKRTGEKVFLECVQDMDHENMFWYRQDPGLGLRLIYFSYDVKMKEKGDIPEGYSVSREKKERFSLILESASTNQTSMYLCASRWQGESGELFFGEGSRLTVL.

The chain employs TRBV6-1 and TRBJ1-5; tentative D call: TRBD1 (6 bases). Looked up from germline, CDR1 is MNHNS and CDR2 is SASEGT. CDR3 length: 14 amino acids. Trimming shortened V by 5 bases and J by 7 bases, and 15 bases separated the two germline ends. CDR3 sequence reads: CASSPDSFYQPQHF. The CDR3 DNA sequence: TGTGCCAGCAGTCCGGACAGTTTTTACCAGCCCCAGCATTTT.